This entry concerns a single TCR beta chain. The data were taken from a study of T cells after yellow fever vaccination. One entry per CDR3 protein results from TCRdb running MiXCR on the 5' RACE reads. Among under 500,000 distinct CDR3 sequences listed, roughly 20% were seen once. After removal of 6 bases from V and 4 bases from J, the junction contained 7 bases not matched to a gene. Germline lookup yields CDR1 MDHEN and CDR2 SYDVKM. The CDR3 is made up of 15 amino acids. The sequence came from a man between 18 and 35 years old who received the YFV17D yellow fever vaccine. The chain joins TRBV28 to TRBJ2-7, with TRBD2 identical over 12 bases. This sample comprised PBMCs, obtained before the yellow fever booster vaccination. CDR3 sequence: CASRGETSGSYEQYV. The CDR3 coding sequence is TGTGCCAGCAGGGGGGAGACTAGCGGGAGTTACGAGCAGTACGTC.